The 23 T cell receptor beta chains below all came from one sample that was sequenced in a study of CD8+CD57+ T cells in acquired aplastic anemia. The TCR beta profiling, which covered VDJ combination and CDR3 sequence, was carried out using genomic DNA as the template. Using its own MiXCR run on the reads, TCRdb lists one record per CDR3 protein. The table includes roughly 80,000 distinct CDR3 sequences, around 70% detected once. Patients who underwent sequencing had shown CD8+CD57+ cell expansion by flow cytometry. The sequencing input was sorted CD4+, CD8+, or CD8+CD57+ T cells (not recorded which) from PBMCs. The receptors derive from a human donor with aplastic anemia.

This clonotype showed up many times. The V and J genes are TRBV20-1 and TRBJ2-7; tentative D call: TRBD1 (5 bases). The CDR3 loop spans 16 amino acids. Germline V gene sequence: CDR1 DFQATT, CDR2 SNEGSKA (reference sequence). V lost 0 bases, J lost 0 bases, and 15 bases lay in between. CDR3 region: CSARDQTAKFSYEQYF. The CDR3 nucleotides read TGCAGTGCTAGAGATCAGACAGCCAAATTCTCCTACGAGCAGTACTTC.

This chain links TRBV7-8 with TRBJ2-7; D may be TRBD1 or TRBD2 (6 bases each). CDR1 and CDR2 (germline): SGHVS, FQNEAQ. Trimming removed 6 bases at V and 2 bases at J, with 14 bases between. CDR3 length: 14 residues. CDR3 nucleotide sequence: TGTGCCAGCAGGCCAAGGGGGGAAACCTACGAGCAGTACTTC. It codes for CASRPRGETYEQYF.

The chain couples TRBV29-1 to TRBJ2-5; TRBD2 might be the D (5 bases). Germline V gives CDR1 SQVTM, CDR2 ANQGSEA. The CDR3 is 12 amino acids. The V and J ends lost 5 bases and 7 bases respectively, with 14 bases between them. The CDR3 sequence: CSVLQGSGTQYF. The CDR3, as DNA: TGCAGCGTTCTCCAAGGGAGCGGGACCCAGTACTTC.

The chain employs TRBV29-1 and TRBJ2-5; D might be TRBD1 (6 bases). Between the trimmed V and J ends, which lost 4 bases and 2 bases, there was a span of 8 bases. The CDR3 has 12 amino acids. The germline V gene encodes CDR1 SQVTM and CDR2 ANQGSEA. CDR3 region: CSVGTVQETQYF. CDR3 DNA: TGCAGCGTTGGGACAGTACAAGAGACCCAGTACTTC.

This rearrangement joins TRBV10-3 to TRBJ1-5, with D unclear. The length of the CDR3 is 12 residues. V was clipped by 4 bases and J by 4 bases, with 5 bases between them. CDR1 and CDR2 (germline): ENHRY, SYGVKD. In DNA, the CDR3 is TGTGCCATCAGTGCCCCTAATCAGCCCCAGCATTTT. Translating gives CAISAPNQPQHF.

The chain couples TRBV4-1 to TRBJ1-6; 8 positions match TRBD1. The V and J ends lost 0 bases and 6 bases, in that order; junction bases with no gene match: 7. The CDR3 runs 17 residues. Germline V gene sequence: CDR1 MGHRA, CDR2 YSYEKL. CDR3 region: CASSQETGDFGNSPLHF. The CDR3 bases are TGCGCCAGCAGCCAAGAGACAGGGGATTTCGGTAATTCACCCCTCCACTTT.

This rearrangement joins TRBV7-2 to TRBJ2-7; D uncertain. Germline CDR1 is SGHTA and CDR2 is FQGNSA. Deletions cut 4 bases from V and 4 bases from J, with 11 bases between. The CDR3 covers 13 residues. CDR3 sequence (DNA): TGTGCCAGCAGCTCAGGACGGTTTTACGAGCAGTACTTC. Residues: CASSSGRFYEQYF.

This clonotype was picked up many times. This chain joins TRBV6-4 and TRBJ2-3; 14 bases fit TRBD2. The CDR3 spans 15 residues. CDR1 and CDR2 from the germline V gene are MRHNA and SNTAGT. With 5 bases clipped from V and 6 bases from J, the junction kept 4 bases outside the gene matches. This CDR3 reads CASSRTSGGLDTQYF. Here the CDR3 DNA reads TGTGCCAGCAGTCGGACTAGCGGGGGGTTGGATACGCAGTATTTT.

This clonotype was seen at least ten times. This chain joins TRBV27 and TRBJ2-7; either TRBD1 or TRBD2 may supply D (5 bases each). This CDR3 region has 12 residues. Looked up from germline, CDR1 is MNHEY and CDR2 is SMNVEV (reference sequence). Between the trimmed V and J ends, which lost 8 bases and 2 bases, there was a span of 10 bases. The CDR3, as DNA: TGTGCCAGCGGGACGGTTCCCTACGAGCAGTACTTC. This translates into CASGTVPYEQYF.

This clonotype came up a few times. The V gene is TRBV2, the J gene TRBJ2-5; D might be TRBD1 or TRBD2, each matching 5 bases. The CDR3 spans 15 residues. V dropped 0 bases and J dropped 7 bases, with 15 bases sitting between them. Germline V gene lookup returns CDR1 SNHLY and CDR2 FYNNEI. The CDR3 nucleotides are TGTGCCAGCAGTGAAGCGCTTGGGGGTGGTGGGACCCAGTACTTC. It encodes CASSEALGGGGTQYF.

V usage is TRBV6-1 and J usage is TRBJ2-7; TRBD2 agrees at 8 bases. The V gene's germline CDR1 is MNHNS and CDR2 SASEGT. This CDR3 is 16 amino acids long. The trim removed 5 bases at V and 6 bases at J, leaving 15 bases unmatched. The CDR3 DNA reads TGTGCCAGCAGTACCCGCGGTAGCGGGGAACGAGGCGAGCAGTACTTC. This encodes CASSTRGSGERGEQYF.

The chain couples TRBV11-3 to TRBJ1-1; D gene uncertain. The CDR3 contains 13 residues. V was cut by 1 base and J by 4 bases, with 7 bases left in between. CDR1 and CDR2 (germline): SGHNT, YENEEA. CDR3 DNA sequence: TGTGCCAGCAGCTTAGGGAGGGTCACTGAAGCTTTCTTT. This sequence encodes CASSLGRVTEAFF.

The gene calls are TRBV2 and TRBJ1-6; 11 nucleotides match TRBD1. Unmatched junction bases numbered 6, after V lost 4 bases and J lost 10 bases. Germline V lookup: CDR1 SNHLY, CDR2 FYNNEI. The length of the CDR3 is 15 residues. CDR3 DNA sequence: TGTGCCAGCAGTGCCCGGGACAGGGGGAGCTCACCCCTCCACTTT. It codes for CASSARDRGSSPLHF.

The count of this clonotype is one. The chain carries TRBV20-1 and TRBJ2-7; 8 nucleotides align to TRBD1. The CDR3 length is 13 residues. CDR1 DFQATT and CDR2 SNEGSKA come from the germline V gene (reference sequence). Losses at the gene ends were 7 bases for V and 3 bases for J; bases not matched to a gene: 8. CDR3 DNA sequence: TGCAGTGGGATTGGACAGGGAGACTACGAGCAGTACTTC. This encodes CSGIGQGDYEQYF.

J is TRBJ2-7 and V is TRBV24-1; 7 bases fit TRBD1. Germline CDR1 is KGHDR and CDR2 is SFDVKD. The CDR3 is 14 residues long. Losses at the gene ends were 3 bases for V and 7 bases for J; bases not matched to a gene: 8. The CDR3 nucleotides read TGTGCCACCAGTGATGCTGACAGGGCCGGAGAGCAGTACTTC. Translated: CATSDADRAGEQYF.

This chain's CDR3 is CASSHSRGDEKLFF. As DNA, the CDR3 is TGTGCCAGCAGCCATAGCAGGGGGGATGAAAAACTGTTTTTT. The rearrangement uses TRBV3-1 and TRBJ1-4, with TRBD1 matching over 7 bases. With 3 bases clipped from V and 6 bases from J, the junction kept 4 bases outside the gene matches. The germline V gene encodes CDR1 LGHDT and CDR2 YNNKEL (reference sequence). This CDR3 comprises 14 residues. The variable domain in full, with the rest retrieved from reference TRBV3-1 and TRBJ1-4, is DTAVSQTPKYLVTQMGNDKSIKCEQNLGHDTMYWYKQDSKKFLKIMFSYNNKELIINETVPNRFSPKSPDKAHLNLHINSLELGDSAVYFCASSHSRGDEKLFFGSGTQLSVL.

The chain combines TRBV2 with TRBJ1-6; maybe TRBD1 (6 bases). V was cut by 1 base and J by 9 bases, with 13 bases left in between. This CDR3 has 15 amino acids. CDR1 and CDR2 (germline): SNHLY, FYNNEI. The CDR3 sequence: CASSEEQGRGSPLHF. The CDR3 region has the DNA TGTGCCAGCAGTGAAGAGCAGGGCAGGGGTTCACCCCTCCACTTT.

In nucleotides, the CDR3 is TGCGCCAGCGGCAAGGGGGGCATGAACACTGAAGCTTTCTTT. The encoded protein is CASGKGGMNTEAFF. J is TRBJ1-1 and V is TRBV5-1, with D maybe TRBD1 (6 bases). This CDR3 spans 14 amino acids. Trimming shortened V by 7 bases and J by 0 bases, and 13 bases separated the two germline ends. CDR1 is SGHRS and CDR2 is YFSETQ in the germline V gene.

Many counts were recorded for this clonotype. V is TRBV7-9 and J is TRBJ1-1, with D unresolved. Per the germline V gene, CDR1 is SEHNR and CDR2 is FQNEAQ (reference sequence). The CDR3 extends over 12 amino acids. V dropped 5 bases and J dropped 6 bases, with 10 bases sitting between them. CDR3 in amino acids: CASSPPGPEAFF. The CDR3 bases are TGTGCCAGCAGCCCGCCAGGACCTGAAGCTTTCTTT.

There are a few counts of this clonotype. V gene TRBV20-1 combines with J gene TRBJ2-7; perhaps TRBD2 as D (6 bases). Trimming stripped 4 bases from V and 6 bases from J, with 16 bases between. From germline, CDR1 is DFQATT and CDR2 SNEGSKA (reference sequence). This CDR3 comprises 13 residues. The CDR3 is CSAKRPGASEQYF. In DNA, the CDR3 is TGCAGTGCTAAGCGTCCGGGAGCTAGCGAGCAGTACTTC.

The chain joins TRBV6-1 to TRBJ1-5, with D unresolved. V lost 2 bases, J lost 5 bases, and 7 bases lay in between. In germline, CDR1 is MNHNS, CDR2 SASEGT. The CDR3 length is 13 residues. CDR3 protein: CASSERGDQPQHF. In DNA, the CDR3 is TGTGCCAGCAGTGAACGAGGTGATCAGCCCCAGCATTTT.

The J gene is TRBJ2-6, the V gene TRBV15; the D gene is possibly TRBD1 (6 bases). V was shortened by 6 bases and J by 2 bases, with 8 bases between the two germline ends. This CDR3 has 14 residues. CDR1 and CDR2 (germline): LNHNV, YYDKDF (reference sequence). The CDR3 is CATSSGAGANVLTF. CDR3 nucleotides: TGTGCCACCAGTTCAGGGGCTGGGGCCAACGTCCTGACTTTC.

This chain joins TRBV6-1 and TRBJ1-2; D gene unclear. The ends were cut back, 3 bases at V and 5 bases at J, with 7 bases in the middle. Germline CDR1 MNHNS, CDR2 SASEGT. CDR3 length equals 12 residues. DNA for the CDR3: TGTGCCAGCAGTGATGGCGGTTATGGCTACACCTTC. Amino acids: CASSDGGYGYTF.